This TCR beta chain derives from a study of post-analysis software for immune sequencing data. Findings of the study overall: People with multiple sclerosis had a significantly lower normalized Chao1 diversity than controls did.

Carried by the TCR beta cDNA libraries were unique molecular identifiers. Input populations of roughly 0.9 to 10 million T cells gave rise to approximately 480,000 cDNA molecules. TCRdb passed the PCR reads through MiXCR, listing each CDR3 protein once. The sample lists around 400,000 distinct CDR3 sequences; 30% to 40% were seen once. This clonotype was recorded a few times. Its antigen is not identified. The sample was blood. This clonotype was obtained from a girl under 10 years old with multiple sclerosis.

The CDR3 DNA reads as TGTGCCAGCAGCCCCCGAGCGATCGGAAATCCAGATACGCAGTATTTT. It specifies CASSPRAIGNPDTQYF. The chain is built from TRBV7-3 and TRBJ2-3; no clear D gene. The length of the CDR3 is 16 residues. V was shortened by 5 bases and J by 4 bases, with 19 bases between the two germline ends. Germline CDR1 is SGHTA and CDR2 is FQGTGA.